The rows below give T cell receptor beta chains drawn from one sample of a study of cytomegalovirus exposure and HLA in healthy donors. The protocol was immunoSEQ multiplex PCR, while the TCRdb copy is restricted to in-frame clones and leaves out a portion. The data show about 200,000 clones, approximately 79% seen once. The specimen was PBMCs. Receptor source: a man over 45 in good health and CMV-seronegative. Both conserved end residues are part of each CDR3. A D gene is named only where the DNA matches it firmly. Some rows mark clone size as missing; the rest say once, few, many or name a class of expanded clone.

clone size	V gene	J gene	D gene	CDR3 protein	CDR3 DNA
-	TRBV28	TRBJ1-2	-	CASSTPPTGQIYGYTF	TGTGCCAGCAGTACCCCCCCAACGGGACAAATCTATGGCTACACCTTC
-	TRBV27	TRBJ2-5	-	CASSLSVRPRRQETQYF	TGTGCCAGCAGTTTATCTGTCAGGCCAAGACGCCAAGAGACCCAGTACTTC
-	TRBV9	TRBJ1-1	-	CASSVIAGNTEAFF	TGTGCCAGCAGCGTAATTGCGGGAAACACTGAAGCTTTCTTT
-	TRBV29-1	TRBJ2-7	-	CSAAHAYEQYF	TGCAGCGCCGCGCACGCCTACGAGCAGTACTTC
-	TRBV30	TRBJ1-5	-	CAWSERVIEPQHF	TGTGCCTGGAGTGAGCGGGTGATTGAGCCCCAGCATTTT
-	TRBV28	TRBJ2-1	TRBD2	CATETSGVSQNEQFF	TGTGCCACAGAGACTAGCGGGGTTAGCCAGAATGAGCAGTTCTTC
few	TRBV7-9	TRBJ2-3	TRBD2	CASSSLPGLAGEVDTQYF	TGTGCCAGCAGCTCGCTGCCGGGACTAGCGGGAGAGGTAGATACGCAGTATTTT
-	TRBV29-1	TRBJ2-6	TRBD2	CSVGLAGYDGANVLTF	TGCAGCGTTGGTCTAGCGGGTTACGACGGGGCCAACGTCCTGACTTTC
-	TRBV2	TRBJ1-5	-	CASSDRVESNQPQHF	TGTGCCAGCAGTGACAGGGTCGAGAGCAATCAGCCCCAGCATTTT
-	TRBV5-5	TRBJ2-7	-	CASSFLSSSYEQYF	TGTGCCAGCAGCTTCCTCTCGAGCTCCTACGAGCAGTACTTC
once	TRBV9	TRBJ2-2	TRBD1	CASSVGQGWTGELFF	TGTGCCAGCAGCGTAGGACAGGGCTGGACCGGGGAGCTGTTTTTT
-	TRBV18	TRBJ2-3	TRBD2	CASSPVTSGRGPQYF	TGTGCCAGCTCACCCGTCACTAGCGGGAGGGGACCGCAGTATTTT
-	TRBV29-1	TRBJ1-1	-	CSGNRVYTEAFF	TGCAGCGGAAACAGGGTTTACACTGAAGCTTTCTTT
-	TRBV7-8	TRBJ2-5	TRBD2	CASSRLAGGEETQYF	TGTGCCAGCAGCAGACTAGCGGGAGGCGAGGAGACCCAGTACTTC
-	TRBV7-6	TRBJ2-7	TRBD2	CASSLERTSGRAYEQYF	TGTGCCAGCAGCTTAGAGCGGACTAGCGGGAGGGCCTACGAGCAGTACTTC